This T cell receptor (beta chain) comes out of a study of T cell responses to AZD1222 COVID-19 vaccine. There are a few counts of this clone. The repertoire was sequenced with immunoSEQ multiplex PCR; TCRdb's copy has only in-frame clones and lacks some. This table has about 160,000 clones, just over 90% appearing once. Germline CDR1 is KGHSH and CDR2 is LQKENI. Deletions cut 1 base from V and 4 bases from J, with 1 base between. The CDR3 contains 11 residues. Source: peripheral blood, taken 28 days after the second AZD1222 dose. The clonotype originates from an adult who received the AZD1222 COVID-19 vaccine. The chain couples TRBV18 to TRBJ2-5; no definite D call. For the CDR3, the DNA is TGTGCCAGCTCACCACGAGAGACCCAGTACTTC. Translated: CASSPRETQYF.